This record covers a single T cell receptor (beta chain). In the source study's methods: ImmunoSEQ yielded junction-only sequences lacking quality scores, so filtering differed. Only in-frame clones appear in the TCRdb table, and some are missing; sequencing was by immunoSEQ multiplex PCR. That table furnishes V, J and clone size, whereas the DNA furnished D and trimming. This sample has about 2 million clones, with roughly 94% found just once. The entry originates in a study of shared clonotypes between healthy human individuals. Study background: The study used three CD4 naive, three CD4 memory, two CD8 naive and one CD8 memory plate per donor.

Memory CD4+ cells were the fraction left after CD45RA+ naive selection. After removal of 4 bases from V and 12 bases from J, the junction contained 7 bases not matched to a gene. The CDR3 loop spans 13 amino acids. Per the germline V gene, CDR1 is ENHRY and CDR2 is SYGVKD. Sequencing input: naive CD4+ T cells sorted from blood. Subset meaning: CD45RA+ positively selected. The chain carries TRBV10-3 and TRBJ2-1; 9 bases fit TRBD1. This receptor was obtained from a young man in good health. The CDR3 DNA reads TGTGCCATCAGTGGAGACCCGGACAGGGGGCAGTTCTTC. Translated: CAISGDPDRGQFF.